The sample holds a few counts of the clone carrying this TCR beta chain. The data were obtained in a study of blood T cell repertoires in COVID-19. As for the study in general: Acute and convalescent COVID-19 specimens originated in the United States, Italy and Spain. T cells, B-cell-depleted T cells, or PBMCs provided the cDNA or gDNA that served as material.

Per the study methods: Counts of nucleated cells, estimated from reference gene primer amplification, were obtained. Clones were read by immunoSEQ multiplex PCR, and TCRdb kept only the in-frame ones, dropping some. That table gives V, J and clone size, and the DNA gave D and trimming. Here the sample spans about 400,000 clones, approximately 86% being singletons. V was shortened by 0 bases and J by 2 bases, with 16 bases between the two germline ends. The germline gives CDR1 LGHNT, CDR2 FRNRAP. This CDR3 spans 17 amino acids. Participants were aged roughly 18 to 100 years from 20 to 30 US areas. The clonotype originates from a woman aged 40 to 49 with acute COVID-19. The chain recombines TRBV12-5 with TRBJ1-1, with no clear D. The source material was PBMCs or T cells enriched from blood (not recorded which). In DNA form, the CDR3 reads TGTGCTAGTGGTTTGGTACTTGGGTTGGGAGGAAACACTGAAGCTTTCTTT. Protein sequence: CASGLVLGLGGNTEAFF.